The 6 T cell receptor beta chains below come from one sample, sequenced in a study of T cells of healthy individuals. TCRdb re-analysed the 5' RACE reads in MiXCR, keeping a single row per CDR3 protein. The sample yields about 53,000 distinct CDR3 sequences, roughly 14% seen once. The receptor set was obtained from a human donor in good health.

The chain links TRBV27 to TRBJ2-1; no clear D. CDR3 length equals 14 residues. CDR1 is MNHEY, CDR2 SMNVEV, per germline (reference sequence). V lost 4 bases and J 0 bases, leaving 7 bases between the germline ends. This CDR3 is CASSSSGSYNEQFF. Written as DNA, the CDR3 is TGTGCCAGCAGTTCCTCTGGCTCCTACAATGAGCAGTTCTTC.

The V gene is TRBV12-3 or TRBV12-4, the J gene TRBJ2-7; D possibly uses TRBD1 or TRBD2 (9 bases each). V lost 0 bases and J 9 bases, leaving 21 bases between the germline ends. The CDR3 length is 16 residues. DNA of the CDR3: TGTGCCAGCAGTTTAGCGCGGGGGGGACAGGGCGGAGTGCAGTACTTC. Amino acid sequence: CASSLARGGQGGVQYF.

V and J are TRBV10-3 and TRBJ2-2; no clear D gene. The ends were cut back, 0 bases at V and 2 bases at J, with 4 bases in the middle. The CDR3 loop spans 14 amino acids. Germline CDR1 reads ENHRY; CDR2 reads SYGVKD. For the CDR3, the DNA is TGTGCCATCAGTGAGTCACCAAACACCGGGGAGCTGTTTTTT. Translating gives CAISESPNTGELFF.

This clonotype was detected only a few times. This chain links TRBV4-3 with TRBJ1-1, with TRBD1 as a possible D gene (6 bases). V was shortened by 0 bases and J by 1 base, with 9 bases between the two germline ends. Germline lookup yields CDR1 LGHNA and CDR2 YSLEER. CDR3 length equals 15 residues. Here the CDR3 reads CASSQETGANTEAFF. The DNA for the CDR3 is TGCGCCAGCAGCCAAGAGACGGGGGCGAACACTGAAGCTTTCTTT.

This clonotype has ten or more counts. This chain uses TRBV10-2 with TRBJ1-2, with D possibly matching TRBD1 (6 bases). The CDR3 loop spans 13 amino acids. V was shortened by 6 bases and J by 6 bases, with 14 bases between the two germline ends. In germline, CDR1 is WSHSY, CDR2 SAAADI. The DNA of the CDR3 is TGCGCCAGCAGCCATCAGGGGAGGGATGGCTACACCTTC. It codes for CASSHQGRDGYTF.

This clonotype was seen ten or more times. V usage is TRBV30 and J usage is TRBJ2-5; D gene ambiguous. CDR1 and CDR2 from the germline V gene are GTSNPN and SVGIG (reference sequence). There are 11 residues in the CDR3. V was cut by 3 bases and J by 5 bases, with 7 bases left in between. The chain's CDR3 is CAWSLGETQYF. The CDR3, as DNA: TGTGCCTGGAGCCTTGGGGAGACCCAGTACTTC. The full variable domain, completed using reference TRBV30 and TRBJ2-5, is SQTIHQWPATLVQPVGSPLSLECTVEGTSNPNLYWYRQAAGRGLQLLFYSVGIGQISSEVPQNLSASRPQDRQFILSSKKLLLSDSGFYLCAWSLGETQYFGPGTRLLVL.